These 32 T cell receptor beta chains share one sample of origin, sequenced in a study of T cell repertoires in cytomegalovirus infection. Each CDR3 protein gets one entry after TCRdb re-called the reads with MiXCR. This repertoire shows about 740,000 distinct CDR3 sequences, 35% found once; its top ten account for 2.5% to 3.5%. The sequencing sample was made of PBMCs. Receptors were obtained from a human donor in good health (CMV status not recorded). Some clones in this sample may be carry-over from other donors' samples.

The CDR3 DNA is TGTGCCAGCAGTCATAGATCAGCGAGTCAGCCCCAGCATTTT. Protein product: CASSHRSASQPQHF. V is TRBV28 and J is TRBJ1-5; D uncertain. V dropped 5 bases and J dropped 6 bases, with 14 bases sitting between them. The germline V gene has CDR1 MDHEN and CDR2 SYDVKM. CDR3 length: 14 residues.

This clonotype was counted between two and nine times. J is TRBJ2-1 and V is TRBV7-9; D may correspond to TRBD1 or TRBD2 (5 bases each). The CDR3 totals 14 residues. The V and J ends lost 5 bases and 9 bases respectively, with 17 bases between them. Germline assignment: CDR1 SEHNR and CDR2 FQNEAQ (reference sequence). The CDR3 region has the DNA TGTGCCAGCAGCCAAGGGGACCCCCGACCTGAGCAGTTCTTC. It specifies CASSQGDPRPEQFF. The variable domain in full, completed from reference TRBV7-9 and TRBJ2-1, reads DTGVSQNPRHKITKRGQNVTFRCDPISEHNRLYWYRQTLGQGPEFLTYFQNEAQLEKSRLLSDRFSAERPKGSFSTLEIQRTEQGDSAMYLCASSQGDPRPEQFFGPGTRLTVL.

The chain links TRBV6-1 to TRBJ1-1, with D unresolved. This CDR3 is 15 amino acids long. V gave up 6 bases and J gave up 0 bases, with 14 bases separating them. Germline V gene data show CDR1 as MNHNS and CDR2 as SASEGT. In DNA form, the CDR3 reads TGTGCCAGCAGCGCCCTGGCGGGAATGAACACTGAAGCTTTCTTT. It translates to CASSALAGMNTEAFF.

This clonotype appeared many times. The CDR3 sequence is CASSLEQGPNTEAFF. The CDR3 bases are TGTGCCAGCAGCTTAGAACAGGGTCCGAACACTGAAGCTTTCTTT. The rearrangement joins TRBV7-9 to TRBJ1-1; tentative D call: TRBD1 (6 bases). The CDR3 is 15 residues long. Germline V gene data show CDR1 as SEHNR and CDR2 as FQNEAQ (reference sequence). V gave up 1 base and J gave up 1 base, with 10 bases separating them. Using reference TRBV7-9 and TRBJ1-1 for the parts outside the CDR3, the full variable domain is DTGVSQNPRHKITKRGQNVTFRCDPISEHNRLYWYRQTLGQGPEFLTYFQNEAQLEKSRLLSDRFSAERPKGSFSTLEIQRTEQGDSAMYLCASSLEQGPNTEAFFGQGTRLTVV.

This clonotype was seen a few times. The chain uses TRBV19 and TRBJ1-1, with unresolved D. The germline gives CDR1 LNHDA, CDR2 SQIVND (reference sequence). V was clipped by 3 bases and J by 6 bases, with 14 bases between them. CDR3 length equals 14 residues. CDR3: CASSIRWPGPEAFF. The DNA for the CDR3 is TGTGCCAGTAGTATTAGATGGCCCGGCCCTGAAGCTTTCTTT.

Ten or more counts support this clonotype. The chain links TRBV7-2 to TRBJ1-5; 7 nucleotides agree with TRBD1. Germline assignment: CDR1 SGHTA and CDR2 FQGNSA. J gave up 2 bases and V 3 bases, and 7 bases lay outside the gene matches. CDR3 length: 16 amino acids. CDR3 protein: CASSLGYRGGNQPQHF. CDR3 sequence (DNA): TGTGCCAGCAGCTTGGGGTACAGGGGCGGCAATCAGCCCCAGCATTTT.

The chain combines TRBV20-1 with TRBJ2-1; D not certain. The CDR3 is 14 amino acids. Trimming took off 2 bases at V and 0 bases at J, with 8 bases between the two ends. Looked up from germline, CDR1 is DFQATT and CDR2 is SNEGSKA (reference sequence). CDR3 nucleotides: TGCAGTGCTAGAATTAGGGACTCCTACAATGAGCAGTTCTTC. Protein: CSARIRDSYNEQFF.

This clonotype was detected a few times. The V call is TRBV11-2, the J call TRBJ1-3, with TRBD1 matching over 7 bases. V shed 3 bases, J shed 2 bases, and the junction held 7 bases outside the gene matches. The germline gives CDR1 SGHAT, CDR2 FQNNGV. The CDR3 has 16 amino acids. Written as DNA, the CDR3 is TGTGCCAGCAGCTTGCTCCCCAGGGGGACTGGAAACACCATATATTTT. It codes for CASSLLPRGTGNTIYF.

This chain links TRBV5-5 with TRBJ2-7; 13 nucleotides align to TRBD2. The CDR3 is 18 amino acids. From germline, CDR1 is SGHKS and CDR2 YYEKEE (reference sequence). V gave up 0 bases and J gave up 2 bases; unmatched junction bases: 8. CDR3 coding DNA: TGTGCCAGCAGCTTGGTCTGGACTAGCGGGGGAACGACCTACGAGCAGTACTTC. Amino acid sequence: CASSLVWTSGGTTYEQYF.

This clonotype showed up many times. The gene calls are TRBV6-1 and TRBJ2-5; 8 nucleotides agree with TRBD1. The J segment lost 2 bases and the V segment lost 2 bases, leaving 16 bases of the junction unmatched. This CDR3 contains 19 residues. The germline V gene encodes CDR1 MNHNS and CDR2 SASEGT. The CDR3: CASSEWGNLPGQDQETQYF. The CDR3 nucleotides read TGTGCCAGCAGTGAATGGGGAAACCTACCGGGACAGGATCAAGAGACCCAGTACTTC.

CDR3 protein: CSAPEWGETQYF. In nucleotides, the CDR3 is TGCAGTGCCCCGGAATGGGGGGAGACCCAGTACTTC. J is TRBJ2-5 and V is TRBV20-1; the D call may be TRBD1 or TRBD2 (5 bases each). CDR1 and CDR2 (germline): DFQATT, SNEGSKA (reference sequence). CDR3 length equals 12 residues. Trimming shortened V by 6 bases and J by 5 bases, and 13 bases separated the two germline ends.

The chain links TRBV20-1 to TRBJ2-7; a weak D match, TRBD2 (6 bases). Germline values: CDR1 DFQATT, CDR2 SNEGSKA (reference sequence). CDR3 length equals 14 residues. V shed 3 bases and J shed 5 bases, with 17 bases lying between them. In DNA form, the CDR3 reads TGCAGTGCTAGCAACCCGAAGGAGGGACACGAGCAGTACTTC. Encoded protein: CSASNPKEGHEQYF.

Regarding this clonotype: Since the CDR3 does not end with the conserved phenylalanine or tryptophan, this likely comes from a read error. CDR3 nucleotides: TGTGCCAGCAGCCTCTCCCTAGCTGCCTACAATGAGCAGTTCTTA. Protein: CASSLSLAAYNEQFL. This sequence joins TRBV7-9 and TRBJ2-1; a weak D match, TRBD2 (5 bases). The V and J ends lost 5 bases and 2 bases respectively, with 13 bases between them. Germline CDR1 and CDR2: SEHNR and FQNEAQ (reference sequence). CDR3 length: 15 amino acids.

This chain uses TRBV27 with TRBJ2-7; D is undetermined. The CDR3 is made up of 19 amino acids. CDR1 and CDR2 from the germline V gene are MNHEY and SMNVEV (reference sequence). V was pared by 5 bases and J by 3 bases, with 29 bases between. CDR3: CASSPMPIGVASIIYEQYF. In nucleotides, the CDR3 is TGTGCCAGCAGTCCTATGCCTATAGGAGTCGCCTCTATTATCTACGAGCAGTACTTC.

This clonotype was counted at least ten times. The gene calls are TRBV24-1 and TRBJ1-5; TRBD1 aligns across 7 bases. CDR3 length: 18 amino acids. V was pared by 7 bases and J by 3 bases, with 17 bases of the junction left unmatched. The germline V gene encodes CDR1 KGHDR and CDR2 SFDVKD. The CDR3 nucleotides read TGTGCCACCAGCGGGCGATCTTCTGGGACAGAGCCCAATCAGCCCCAGCATTTT. It yields the protein CATSGRSSGTEPNQPQHF.

This rearrangement joins TRBV11-2 to TRBJ2-1; 10 positions agree with TRBD2. This CDR3 region has 16 residues. V dropped 0 bases and J dropped 8; count of bases not matched to a gene: 7. Germline assignment: CDR1 SGHAT and CDR2 FQNNGV. The CDR3 region is CASSLDMLAGVDEQFF. CDR3 nucleotide sequence: TGTGCCAGCAGCTTAGATATGCTAGCGGGGGTCGATGAGCAGTTCTTC.

The genes are TRBV9 and TRBJ2-5; weak D call: TRBD1 (5 bases). Per germline, CDR1 SGDLS and CDR2 YYNGEE. Trimming cost V 3 bases and J 10 bases, with 22 bases left between them. The CDR3 totals 15 residues. In DNA form, the CDR3 reads TGTGCCAGCAGCGACCAGGGTGTGGGGCAAGACGACCAGTACTTC. The encoded protein is CASSDQGVGQDDQYF. The full variable domain, rest sourced from reference TRBV9 and TRBJ2-5, is DSGVTQTPKHLITATGQRVTLRCSPRSGDLSVYWYQQSLDQGLQFLIQYYNGEERAKGNILERFSAQQFPDLHSELNLSSLELGDSALYFCASSDQGVGQDDQYFGPGTRLLVL.

The CDR3 DNA reads TGTGCCAGCACGGGAGAAGGGACCGGGCTCTACGAGCAGTACTTC. It codes for CASTGEGTGLYEQYF. The chain couples TRBV6-2 or TRBV6-3 to TRBJ2-7, with D possibly matching TRBD2 (6 bases). The germline V and J ends were trimmed by 7 bases and 3 bases, with 19 bases remaining between them. Germline V lookup: CDR1 MNHEY, CDR2 SVGEGT. The CDR3 consists of 15 residues.

This clonotype occurred once. The genes are TRBV20-1 and TRBJ2-7, with D perhaps matching TRBD2 (5 bases). Germline CDR1 is DFQATT and CDR2 is SNEGSKA (reference sequence). This CDR3 spans 17 amino acids. Trimming removed 2 bases from V and 0 bases from J, with 20 bases in between. The chain's CDR3 is CSARIPLWSGSSYEQYF. The CDR3 region has the DNA TGCAGTGCTAGAATTCCCTTATGGAGCGGAAGCTCCTACGAGCAGTACTTC.

The chain recombines TRBV24-1 with TRBJ2-7; the D gene is possibly TRBD2 (5 bases). The V end was cut by 1 base, the J end by 5 bases, with 8 bases between. There are 13 residues in the CDR3. Germline-derived CDR1 and CDR2 are KGHDR and SFDVKD. The CDR3 protein is CATSDFRGNEQYF. DNA of the CDR3: TGTGCCACCAGTGATTTTCGGGGAAACGAGCAGTACTTC.

This sequence joins TRBV18 and TRBJ2-7; D is possibly TRBD1 (6 bases). V was shortened by 6 bases and J by 5 bases, with 26 bases between the two germline ends. The CDR3 contains 17 residues. The germline gives CDR1 KGHSH, CDR2 LQKENI. The CDR3, as DNA: TGTGCCAGCTCGGACCTTGGCCTAAGGACAGAGGCGGACGAGCAGTACTTC. This encodes CASSDLGLRTEADEQYF. Together with reference TRBV18 and TRBJ2-7, the CDR3 gives the full variable domain: NAGVMQNPRHLVRRRGQEARLRCSPMKGHSHVYWYRQLPEEGLKFMVYLQKENIIDESGMPKERFSAEFPKEGPSILRIQQVVRGDSAAYFCASSDLGLRTEADEQYFGPGTRLTVT.

Of note for this clonotype: An end of the junction does not agree with germline; a read error may underlie this. The chain employs TRBV24-1 and TRBJ1-1; possibly TRBD1 for D (5 bases). The CDR3 loop spans 11 amino acids. Per the germline V gene, CDR1 is KGHDR and CDR2 is SFDVKD. CDR3 in amino acids: CAISRGGGPTF. The DNA for the CDR3 is TGTGCCATCTCGCGGGGGGGAGGGCCTACGTTT.

The V and J genes are TRBV27 and TRBJ1-5, with TRBD1 matching over 7 bases. Germline assignment: CDR1 MNHEY and CDR2 SMNVEV (reference sequence). The trim removed 0 bases at V and 3 bases at J, leaving 8 bases unmatched. The CDR3 loop spans 17 amino acids. CDR3 sequence (DNA): TGTGCCAGCAGTTTATCGAGGCTCAGGGGGATCAATCAGCCCCAGCATTTT. Protein: CASSLSRLRGINQPQHF.

This clonotype was found a few times. The genes are TRBV29-1 and TRBJ2-7; 10 bases line up with TRBD2. This CDR3 is built from 14 residues. After removal of 7 bases from V and 6 bases from J, the junction contained 12 bases not matched to a gene. The germline gives CDR1 SQVTM, CDR2 ANQGSEA. The CDR3 loop reads CSASSGSGGSEQYF. The CDR3 nucleotides read TGCAGCGCATCTAGCGGGAGTGGAGGTAGCGAGCAGTACTTC.

The rearrangement joins TRBV12-3 or TRBV12-4 to TRBJ1-2, with D hard to call. Trimming left V 4 bases short and J 3 bases short, with 12 bases between. The length of the CDR3 is 14 residues. This chain's CDR3 is CASSSQLMDYGYTF. CDR3 nucleotide sequence: TGTGCCAGCAGTTCACAACTGATGGACTATGGCTACACCTTC.

This chain uses TRBV5-1 with TRBJ2-3, with D perhaps being TRBD1 or TRBD2 (6 bases each). The CDR3 covers 16 residues. V lost 3 bases to trimming and J lost 5 bases, with 19 bases between them. CDR1 and CDR2 from the germline V gene are SGHRS and YFSETQ. The CDR3 coding sequence is TGCGCCAGCAGCTCCAGGGGACCCGGGGGTGGAGATACGCAGTATTTT. Its protein is CASSSRGPGGGDTQYF.

There are many counts of this clonotype. V usage is TRBV7-9 and J usage is TRBJ2-5, with 7 bases fitting TRBD2. V gave up 0 bases and J gave up 5 bases; unmatched junction bases: 12. The length of the CDR3 is 17 residues. Per the germline V gene, CDR1 is SEHNR and CDR2 is FQNEAQ (reference sequence). CDR3 nucleotides: TGTGCCAGCAGCTTAGCGTCCAGCGGGGCCCGTTGGGAGACCCAGTACTTC. Its protein is CASSLASSGARWETQYF.

The chain couples TRBV5-1 to TRBJ1-2; D is ambiguous. This CDR3 comprises 15 residues. Trimming shortened V by 1 base and J by 4 bases, and 14 bases separated the two germline ends. The germline CDR1 and CDR2 sequences are SGHRS and YFSETQ. CDR3 nucleotides: TGCGCCAGCAGCTTGCTGGACGGGAAAGTCTATGGCTACACCTTC. It translates to CASSLLDGKVYGYTF.

The chain joins TRBV28 to TRBJ1-2, with TRBD1 matching 11 bases. Germline CDR1 and CDR2: MDHEN and SYDVKM. The ends lost 5 bases at V and 0 bases at J; junction bases unmatched: 5. There are 16 residues in the CDR3. CDR3 amino acids: CASSQGQGVSNYGYTF. CDR3 bases: TGTGCCAGCAGTCAGGGACAGGGGGTTTCTAACTATGGCTACACCTTC.

This clonotype was counted a single time. The chain combines TRBV28 with TRBJ1-1; D is unresolved. The CDR3 has 13 amino acids. Trimming took 1 base from V and 7 from J, leaving 10 bases between them. Germline assignment: CDR1 MDHEN and CDR2 SYDVKM. In DNA form, the CDR3 reads TGTGCCAGCAGTTTATTGCAGGACGGTGAAGCTTTCTTT. Residues: CASSLLQDGEAFF. The whole variable domain, remainder taken from reference TRBV28 and TRBJ1-1, is DVKVTQSSRYLVKRTGEKVFLECVQDMDHENMFWYRQDPGLGLRLIYFSYDVKMKEKGDIPEGYSVSREKKERFSLILESASTNQTSMYLCASSLLQDGEAFFGQGTRLTVV.

There are many counts of this clonotype. This chain uses TRBV12-3 or TRBV12-4 with TRBJ1-2; D not resolved. This CDR3 comprises 12 residues. V shed 6 bases and J shed 8 bases, with 13 bases lying between them. The CDR3 reads CASSAAGIGYTF. CDR3 DNA: TGTGCCAGCAGCGCCGCAGGAATAGGCTACACCTTC.

This clonotype came up a few times. The chain combines TRBV10-3 with TRBJ1-3; D gene ambiguous. The V and J ends lost 6 bases and 0 bases respectively, with 12 bases between them. The CDR3 consists of 15 residues. Germline V gene lookup returns CDR1 ENHRY and CDR2 SYGVKD. CDR3 DNA sequence: TGTGCCATCAGCGCCACCGGGAACTCTGGAAACACCATATATTTT. Amino acids: CAISATGNSGNTIYF.